This T cell receptor beta chain is from a study of technical replicates of blood from a few donors. The CDR3 totals 13 residues. Germline assignment: CDR1 SGHNT and CDR2 YYREEE (reference sequence). The junction had 4 bases not matched to a gene; V was cut back by 3 bases and J by 7 bases. TCRdb's table, derived via immunoSEQ multiplex PCR, lists solely in-frame clones and lacks some. Found here are around 80,000 clones, less than 95% of them singletons; the top ten hold about 0.37%. The receptor comes from a human donor in good health. Source material: T cells isolated from PBMCs. The rearrangement uses TRBV5-4 and TRBJ2-1, with 7 bases aligning to TRBD1. The CDR3 DNA sequence: TGTGCCAGCAGCTACGGACAGGAGAATGAGCAGTTCTTC. It yields the protein CASSYGQENEQFF. The whole variable domain, remainder taken from reference TRBV5-4 and TRBJ2-1, is ETGVTQSPTHLIKTRGQQVTLRCSSQSGHNTVSWYQQALGQGPQFIFQYYREEENGRGNFPPRFSGLQFPNYSSELNVNALELDDSALYLCASSYGQENEQFFGPGTRLTVL.